Below are 26 T cell receptor beta chains sequenced from a single sample in a study of Graves' ophthalmopathy and Graves' hyperthyroidism. The TCR beta CDR3 regions underwent amplification from RNA transcripts. Second-round multiplex PCR came after first-round RT-PCR with HTBI primers. TCRdb analysed the multiplex PCR reads with MiXCR anew, one entry per CDR3 protein. The sample contains about 620,000 distinct CDR3 sequences, about 20% of which appear only once. The sample was peripheral blood. Every receptor here comes from a woman between 18 and 29 years old with stable Graves' hyperthyroidism. Some clones in this sample may be carry-over from other donors' samples.

V gene TRBV11-2 combines with J gene TRBJ1-3; D gene uncertain. Trimming cost V 5 bases and J 0 bases, with 17 bases left between them. Per germline, CDR1 SGHAT and CDR2 FQNNGV. The length of the CDR3 is 17 residues. The DNA for the CDR3 is TGTGCCAGCAGCCCCGAGCCAGGAGGATTCTCTGGAAACACCATATATTTT. It translates to CASSPEPGGFSGNTIYF.

This clonotype was recorded many times. The chain joins TRBV28 to TRBJ1-6; D perhaps matches TRBD1 (5 bases). From germline, CDR1 is MDHEN and CDR2 SYDVKM. The CDR3 consists of 14 residues. V was clipped by 6 bases and J by 11 bases, with 17 bases between them. The CDR3 DNA follows: TGTGCCAGCAGCCCTGGGGGACTCCGGCCACCCCTCCACTTT. Protein product: CASSPGGLRPPLHF.

This clonotype has at least ten counts. The V gene is TRBV20-1, the J gene TRBJ1-5; TRBD1 agrees at 7 bases. The CDR3 extends over 18 amino acids. The V gene's germline CDR1 is DFQATT and CDR2 SNEGSKA (reference sequence). J lost 9 bases, V lost 2 bases, and 22 bases had no gene match. This chain's CDR3 is CSARNVMLTGQEFWPQHF. DNA of the CDR3: TGCAGTGCTAGAAACGTGATGCTGACCGGACAGGAGTTTTGGCCCCAGCATTTT.

The chain combines TRBV12-5 with TRBJ2-7; TRBD1 might be the D (6 bases). The CDR3 runs 15 residues. CDR1 and CDR2 (germline): LGHNT, FRNRAP. V lost 1 base, J lost 6 bases, and 16 bases lay in between. The DNA of the CDR3 is TGTGCTAGTGGTTTGGGTTTGGGGGCGTTGGGCGAGCAGTACTTC. This codes for CASGLGLGALGEQYF.

CDR3 in DNA: TGTGCCAGCAGGCCCCCAGGGGTGAACTCTGGCGGCTACACCTTC. This gives the protein CASRPPGVNSGGYTF. The gene calls are TRBV28 and TRBJ1-2; TRBD1 might be the D (6 bases). This CDR3 spans 15 amino acids. From germline, CDR1 is MDHEN and CDR2 SYDVKM. V lost 6 bases to trimming and J lost 8 bases, with 22 bases between them.

In this sample, this clonotype turned up many times. This chain links TRBV6-5 with TRBJ2-7, with TRBD1 matching over 7 bases. Germline CDR1 is MNHEY and CDR2 is SVGAGI. The CDR3 sequence is 15 residues long. Germline trimming cut 0 bases from V and 3 bases from J; bases unmatched to any gene: 5. The CDR3 is CASSYSGGTDYEQYF. As DNA, the CDR3 is TGTGCCAGCAGTTACTCAGGGGGCACAGACTACGAGCAGTACTTC.

The genes are TRBV28 and TRBJ1-1; D perhaps matches TRBD1 (5 bases). This CDR3 contains 17 residues. The V gene lost 2 bases and the J gene lost 2 bases, with 18 bases spanning the gap. CDR1 is MDHEN, CDR2 SYDVKM, per germline. The CDR3 nucleotides are TGTGCCAGCAGTTTACCGCAATATCGGGGGACCAACACTGAAGCTTTCTTT. As protein: CASSLPQYRGTNTEAFF.

This clonotype was counted a few times. The rearrangement links TRBV20-1 to TRBJ2-5, with TRBD1 matching over 7 bases. The CDR3 has 13 amino acids. V lost 4 bases and J lost 5; bases outside the gene matches: 7. Germline CDR1 is DFQATT and CDR2 is SNEGSKA (reference sequence). In nucleotides, the CDR3 is TGCAGTGCTACCAAAACAGGGGAGGAGACCCAGTACTTC. Translation gives CSATKTGEETQYF.

This clonotype was picked up many times. The chain joins TRBV20-1 to TRBJ2-7; the D call may be TRBD1 or TRBD2 (5 bases each). Trimming removed 5 bases from V and 7 bases from J, with 18 bases in between. CDR1 and CDR2 (germline): DFQATT, SNEGSKA (reference sequence). CDR3 length: 13 residues. Written as DNA, the CDR3 is TGCAGTGCTCCACACGGGGCCTCCCTGGAGCAGTACTTC. Amino acids: CSAPHGASLEQYF.

This clonotype was detected ten times or more. The chain carries TRBV5-1 and TRBJ2-7, with 8 positions matching TRBD1. Per germline, CDR1 SGHRS and CDR2 YFSETQ. The CDR3 runs 15 residues. V lost 5 bases, J lost 2 bases, and 9 bases stayed unmatched. Here the CDR3 reads CASRAIDRGTYEQYF. CDR3 DNA: TGCGCCAGCAGAGCCATAGACAGGGGAACCTACGAGCAGTACTTC.

This clonotype was counted at least ten times. J is TRBJ1-5 and V is TRBV24-1; a weak D match, TRBD1 (5 bases). CDR3 length: 16 amino acids. Deletions cut 5 bases from V and 0 bases from J, with 13 bases between. CDR1 and CDR2 from the germline V gene are KGHDR and SFDVKD. In DNA form, the CDR3 reads TGTGCCACCAGTGCAGACAGAGCTTATAGCAATCAGCCCCAGCATTTT. The encoded protein is CATSADRAYSNQPQHF.

This clonotype appeared many times. The chain has TRBV19 and TRBJ1-6, with 7 positions matching TRBD1. Germline lookup yields CDR1 LNHDA and CDR2 SQIVND (reference sequence). The CDR3 extends over 14 amino acids. V shed 5 bases, J shed 7 bases, and the junction held 5 bases outside the gene matches. This CDR3 is CASSDRDSNSPLHF. CDR3 coding DNA: TGTGCCAGTAGTGACCGGGACAGCAATTCACCCCTCCACTTT. Full variable domain (outside the CDR3, taken from reference TRBV19 and TRBJ1-6): DGGITQSPKYLFRKEGQNVTLSCEQNLNHDAMYWYRQDPGQGLRLIYYSQIVNDFQKGDIAEGYSVSREKKESFPLTVTSAQKNPTAFYLCASSDRDSNSPLHFGNGTRLTVT.

This clonotype was seen ten or more times. This could be a read error, since a much larger clone is one nucleotide away. The final CDR3 position lacks the conserved phenylalanine or tryptophan, pointing to a likely read error. The chain links TRBV6-2 or TRBV6-3 to TRBJ1-5; 8 nucleotides agree with TRBD1. In germline, CDR1 is MNHEY, CDR2 SVGEGT. CDR3 length equals 16 residues. After removal of 7 bases from V and 9 bases from J, the junction contained 17 bases not matched to a gene. The CDR3 sequence: CASTDPAGQGPLPQHS. In DNA form, the CDR3 reads TGTGCCAGCACCGACCCTGCTGGACAGGGCCCTTTGCCCCAGCATTCT.

On this clonotype itself: Relative to the germline gene, one junction end is altered; a read error may explain this. The genes are TRBV6-1 and TRBJ1-1, with D perhaps TRBD1 (5 bases). This CDR3 region has 13 residues. CDR1 and CDR2 (germline): MNHNS, SASEGT. The CDR3 is CASSESPDTEACF. CDR3 in DNA: TGTGCCAGCAGTGAATCGCCGGACACTGAAGCTTGCTTT.

The V and J genes are TRBV12-3 or TRBV12-4 and TRBJ1-1; D uncertain. Trimming cost V 5 bases and J 4 bases, with 14 bases left between them. The CDR3 is 14 residues long. CDR3 sequence reads: CASSTVGPGTEAFF. The CDR3 DNA follows: TGTGCCAGCAGTACCGTAGGACCTGGCACTGAAGCTTTCTTT.

This clonotype showed up many times. This sequence joins TRBV6-1 and TRBJ1-2; TRBD1 matches at 10 bases. V lost 6 bases, J lost 8 bases, and 3 bases stayed unmatched. CDR1 and CDR2 (germline): MNHNS, SASEGT. This CDR3 region has 12 residues. CDR3 loop: CASRGQGGGYTF. The CDR3 DNA is TGTGCCAGCAGAGGACAGGGGGGAGGCTACACCTTC.

At least ten counts were recorded for this clonotype. The gene calls are TRBV6-1 and TRBJ1-1; 10 nucleotides agree with TRBD1. V dropped 4 bases and J dropped 11; count of bases not matched to a gene: 7. The CDR3 has 13 residues. Germline CDR1 and CDR2: MNHNS and SASEGT. CDR3 region: CASSVDRGPEAFF. The CDR3 DNA is TGTGCCAGCAGTGTCGACAGGGGGCCCGAGGCTTTCTTT.

V and J are TRBV11-2 and TRBJ2-5; D call uncertain. CDR1 is SGHAT, CDR2 FQNNGV, per germline. V lost 2 bases to trimming and J lost 4 bases, with 17 bases between them. The CDR3 spans 16 residues. CDR3 protein: CASSLYRRRAGETQYF. The CDR3 DNA reads TGTGCCAGCAGCTTATATCGAAGAAGGGCCGGAGAGACCCAGTACTTC.

This clonotype appeared many times. V gene TRBV7-2 combines with J gene TRBJ1-1; D gene uncertain. V was trimmed by 6 bases and J by 1 base, leaving 15 bases between them. Germline assignment: CDR1 SGHTA and CDR2 FQGNSA. The CDR3 runs to 15 residues. The CDR3 DNA follows: TGTGCCAGCAGTCCCGGGCAGGAGTGGAACACTGAAGCTTTCTTT. It translates to CASSPGQEWNTEAFF.

This clonotype was recorded at least ten times. This chain links TRBV5-1 with TRBJ1-5, with a weak D call TRBD1 (5 bases). CDR3 length equals 15 residues. Per the germline V gene, CDR1 is SGHRS and CDR2 is YFSETQ. Deletions cut 0 bases from V and 5 bases from J, with 12 bases between. The CDR3 sequence is CASSLGGASYQPQHF. The CDR3 coding sequence is TGCGCCAGCAGCTTGGGCGGGGCATCATATCAGCCCCAGCATTTT. The full variable domain, in which reference TRBV5-1 and TRBJ1-5 provide the parts outside the CDR3, is KAGVTQTPRYLIKTRGQQVTLSCSPISGHRSVSWYQQTPGQGLQFLFEYFSETQRNKGNFPGRFSGRQFSNSRSEMNVSTLELGDSALYLCASSLGGASYQPQHFGDGTRLSIL.

In its sample, this clonotype was seen many times. This rearrangement joins TRBV19 to TRBJ1-1, with D perhaps matching TRBD1 (6 bases). This CDR3 spans 15 amino acids. CDR1 LNHDA and CDR2 SQIVND come from the germline V gene (reference sequence). V gave up 7 bases and J gave up 1 base, with 16 bases separating them. The CDR3 loop reads CASNTRDNPNTEAFF. DNA for the CDR3: TGTGCCAGTAATACTCGGGACAACCCGAACACTGAAGCTTTCTTT.

Ten or more counts support this clonotype. The rearrangement links TRBV12-3 or TRBV12-4 to TRBJ1-6, with 8 bases matching TRBD1. After removal of 3 bases from V and 8 bases from J, the junction contained 3 bases not matched to a gene. The CDR3 spans 14 residues. For the CDR3, the DNA is TGTGCCAGCAGTTTTGCAGGGGGCTATTCACCCCTCCACTTT. Amino acid sequence: CASSFAGGYSPLHF.

This clonotype was picked up many times. V gene TRBV13 combines with J gene TRBJ2-7, with TRBD2 matching over 12 bases. The germline V gene has CDR1 PRHDT and CDR2 FYEKMQ (reference sequence). V lost 3 bases, J lost 4 bases, and 7 bases stayed unmatched. The CDR3 runs 16 residues. CDR3 nucleotide sequence: TGTGCCAGCAGCTTCCCTAGCGGGAGGGCCGGGTACGAGCAGTACTTC. Translation gives CASSFPSGRAGYEQYF.

This clonotype was seen ten or more times. CDR3 region: CASSTTPRDNSPLHF. In DNA form, the CDR3 reads TGTGCCAGCAGTACCACCCCAAGGGACAATTCACCCCTCCACTTT. The rearrangement uses TRBV6-5 and TRBJ1-6; tentatively, D is TRBD1 (5 bases). Germline CDR1 reads MNHEY; CDR2 reads SVGAGI. Trimming shortened V by 5 bases and J by 7 bases, and 15 bases separated the two germline ends. The CDR3 contains 15 residues.

The chain joins TRBV10-1 to TRBJ2-5; 10 positions match TRBD1. CDR1 and CDR2 from the germline V gene are WNHNN and SYGVQD (reference sequence). V lost 0 bases, J lost 5 bases, and 6 bases stayed unmatched. This CDR3 comprises 16 residues. The CDR3 DNA reads TGCGCCAGCAGTGAGTCCCCGGGACAGGGGATGGAGACCCAGTACTTC. As protein: CASSESPGQGMETQYF.

On this clonotype itself: This may stem from a read error, because a much larger clone lies one nucleotide away. The CDR3 end shows no conserved phenylalanine or tryptophan, and so a read error is likely. The J gene is TRBJ1-6, the V gene TRBV5-1; D is possibly TRBD1 (6 bases). Germline loops: CDR1 SGHRS, CDR2 YFSETQ. This CDR3 is built from 14 residues. V shed 0 bases and J shed 10 bases, with 11 bases lying between them. The CDR3 loop is CASSLDAGASPLHL. The CDR3, as DNA: TGCGCCAGCAGCTTGGATGCAGGGGCATCACCCCTCCACCTT.